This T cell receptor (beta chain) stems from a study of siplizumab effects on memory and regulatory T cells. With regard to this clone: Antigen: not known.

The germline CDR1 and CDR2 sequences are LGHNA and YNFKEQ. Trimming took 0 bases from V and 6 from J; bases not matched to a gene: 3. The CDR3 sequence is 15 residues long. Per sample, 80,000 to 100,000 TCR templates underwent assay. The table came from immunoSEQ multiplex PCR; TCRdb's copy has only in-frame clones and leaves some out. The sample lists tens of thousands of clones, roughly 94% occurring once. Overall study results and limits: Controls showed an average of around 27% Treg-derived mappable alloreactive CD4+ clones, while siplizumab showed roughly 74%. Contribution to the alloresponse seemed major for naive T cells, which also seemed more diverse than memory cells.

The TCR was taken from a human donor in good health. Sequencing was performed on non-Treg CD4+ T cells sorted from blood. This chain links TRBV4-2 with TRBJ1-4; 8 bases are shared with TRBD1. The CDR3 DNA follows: TGTGCCAGCAGCCAAGAGGTGACAGGGGATGAAAAACTGTTTTTT. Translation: CASSQEVTGDEKLFF.